Described below is a single T cell receptor (beta chain) sequence and its context. This study enrolled people aged roughly 18 to 90 from roughly 24 US geographic areas. Per the original methods: The authors estimated nucleated cell counts from reference gene primer amplification. Using immunoSEQ multiplex PCR, the repertoire was profiled, and TCRdb retains in-frame clones only, with some absent. V and J calls and clone size are those listed in that table; D and trimming were worked out from the DNA. The sample holds fewer than 200,000 clones; less than 85% are singletons and the top ten take about a sixth. This sample is drawn from a study of blood T cell repertoires in COVID-19. As for the study in general: PBMCs, B-cell-depleted T cells, or T cells were the source of the cDNA or gDNA that made up the material.

Germline lookup yields CDR1 ENHRY and CDR2 SYGVKD. V lost 2 bases to trimming and J lost 5 bases; unmatched junction nucleotides: 5. The CDR3 loop spans 15 amino acids. The source is a man aged 55 to 70 who had recovered from COVID-19. The gene calls are TRBV10-3 and TRBJ2-5; TRBD2 agrees at 10 bases. Sequenced sample: PBMCs or T cells enriched from blood (not recorded which). The CDR3 spells CAISEGTSVFETQYF. CDR3 coding DNA: TGTGCCATCAGTGAGGGGACTAGCGTTTTCGAGACCCAGTACTTC.